This TCR beta chain appears in the sequencing data of a study of HIV-infected patients and healthy controls. Findings of the study overall: Healthy controls carried many MAIT alpha-chain CDR3s, while HIV+ repertoires had few. Significantly higher mean Gini indices appeared in HIV-infected repertoires, possibly reflecting oligoclonality.

A word on this clonotype: The antigen remains unidentified.

CDR3 length equals 14 residues. Trimming took off 5 bases at V and 0 bases at J, with 10 bases between the two ends. CDR1 and CDR2 (germline): MDHEN, SYDVKM. Whole blood was used without fractionation, so all unsorted peripheral T cells were included. Control samples came from approximately 11 uninfected healthy donors, several of them resampled after two to four months. About 500 ng RNA was reverse transcribed with alpha and beta constant-region primers. Using multiplexing indices, alpha and beta chain libraries were generated apart by chain-specific third strand synthesis. TCRdb ran MiXCR on the 5' RACE reads and lists one entry per CDR3 protein. The sample has under 20,000 distinct CDR3 sequences, just under 9.5% seen once.

The chain combines TRBV28 with TRBJ1-1; D call uncertain. This sequence was found in an adult in good health. Input material: blood. As DNA, the CDR3 is TGTGCCAGCAGTCAAACGGCAATGAACACTGAAGCTTTCTTT. Its protein product is CASSQTAMNTEAFF.